These T cell receptor beta chains were read from a single sample in a study of T cells after yellow fever vaccination. TCRdb fed the 5' RACE reads into MiXCR, producing one record per CDR3 protein. This sample has roughly 500,000 distinct CDR3 sequences, with 19% found just once. Sequencing was performed on PBMCs, taken 15 days after the yellow fever booster vaccination. The receptor source for this set is a man aged 30-40 years who received the YFV17D yellow fever vaccine. CDR3s include the opening cysteine and the closing phenylalanine or tryptophan. Fields, in order: J gene, V gene, D gene, clone size, CDR3 DNA, CDR3 protein. D genes are given only for firm matches. Size values are once, few and many counts, or a class for expanded clones, and some rows have none.

TRBJ2-4 | TRBV3-1 | . | . | TGTGCCAGCAGCCAGGTGGACAAAGCCAAAAACATTCAGTACTTC | CASSQVDKAKNIQYF
TRBJ2-1 | TRBV20-1 | . | few | TGCAGTGGCTGGGGAACCGCCTATGAGCAGTTCTTC | CSGWGTAYEQFF
TRBJ2-7 | TRBV5-5 | TRBD1 | few | TGTGCCAGCAGCTCCACCACGGGACAGAGCTCCTACGAGCAGTACTTC | CASSSTTGQSSYEQYF
TRBJ2-3 | TRBV10-2 | TRBD2 | many | TGCGCCAGCTCTACTAGCGGGAGAACAGATACGCAGTATTTT | CASSTSGRTDTQYF
TRBJ2-3 | TRBV30 | . | . | TGTGCCTGGAGTGTAAGGCTGTCGGATACGCAGTATTTT | CAWSVRLSDTQYF
TRBJ2-1 | TRBV6-2/TRBV6-3 | TRBD1 | . | TGTGCCAGCAGTTATCGAGGACAGGGAATCTACAATGAGCAGTTCTTC | CASSYRGQGIYNEQFF
TRBJ2-7 | TRBV6-2/TRBV6-3 | TRBD2 | once | TGTGCCAGCAGCCGGAGGCTAGCGGGTCTCTACGAGCAGTACTTC | CASSRRLAGLYEQYF
TRBJ2-3 | TRBV7-2 | . | few | TGTGCCAGCAGCTTAATCGGTGGGGGGCCCCCCCCCGATACGCAGTATTTT | CASSLIGGGPPPDTQYF
TRBJ1-5 | TRBV14 | . | few | TGTGCCAGCAGCCAGGGGGAAGGTCAGCCCCAGCATTTT | CASSQGEGQPQHF
TRBJ2-1 | TRBV28 | . | few | TGTGCCAGCAGTTTACCCGTTCTAGGTGAGCAGTTCTTC | CASSLPVLGEQFF
TRBJ2-3 | TRBV2 | TRBD2 | . | TGTGCCAGCAACGCGGGGGGGCGGGCTCGCACAGATACGCAGTATTTT | CASNAGGRARTDTQYF
TRBJ1-5 | TRBV4-2 | TRBD1 | few | TGTGCCAGCAGCTCGACAGGGTGGCAGCCCCAGCATTTT | CASSSTGWQPQHF
TRBJ2-3 | TRBV4-3 | . | once | TGCGCCAGCAGCCAAGATGGCAACGCAGATACGCAGTATTTT | CASSQDGNADTQYF
TRBJ2-1 | TRBV6-1 | TRBD1 | few | TGTGCCAGCAGCCCCGGTGCAGGGGGCCATTGGAATGAGCAGTTCTTC | CASSPGAGGHWNEQFF
TRBJ2-7 | TRBV20-1 | TRBD2 | few | TGCAGTGCCGAACTAGCGGGGTCCTACGAGCAGTACTTC | CSAELAGSYEQYF
TRBJ2-5 | TRBV5-1 | . | many | TGCGCCAGCAGCCCGGAGGAGGAACCCTATGATAAATACCAAGAGACCCAGTACTTC | CASSPEEEPYDKYQETQYF
TRBJ2-5 | TRBV12-3/TRBV12-4 | TRBD2 | few | TGTGCCAGCAGTTTTGGACCTAGCGGGACTCGGCAAGAGACCCAGTACTTC | CASSFGPSGTRQETQYF
TRBJ2-2 | TRBV12-3/TRBV12-4 | . | few | TGTGCCAGCAGTCTCAGGGGACGAGGAACCGGGGAGCTGTTTTTT | CASSLRGRGTGELFF
TRBJ2-1 | TRBV5-4 | TRBD2 | . | TGTGCCAGCATGGAGACTAGCGGGAGATACGAGCAGTTCTTC | CASMETSGRYEQFF
TRBJ1-5 | TRBV27 | . | few | TGTGCCAGCAGTTGGTCGGGATCCGGGGATGGTCAGCCCCAGCATTTT | CASSWSGSGDGQPQHF
TRBJ2-2 | TRBV14 | . | . | TGTGCCAGCAGCCAAGAATTGCGGCAGAGGAACACCGGGGAGCTGTTTTTT | CASSQELRQRNTGELFF
TRBJ2-1 | TRBV20-1 | . | . | TGCAGTGCTAGAGATGTCGACACCCCCCCGAAGCAGTTCTTC | CSARDVDTPPKQFF
TRBJ1-1 | TRBV29-1 | . | few | TGCAGCGTCCACGCGATCAGGGTGGGAGAAGCTTTCTTT | CSVHAIRVGEAFF
TRBJ1-2 | TRBV7-9 | . | . | TGTGCCAGCAGCACAGAAGTCGCCTTCGGCTATGGCTACACCTTC | CASSTEVAFGYGYTF
TRBJ2-1 | TRBV20-1 | . | . | TGCAGTGCACCGGGACCAATCTACAATGAGCAGTTCTTC | CSAPGPIYNEQFF
TRBJ2-2 | TRBV6-2/TRBV6-3 | . | . | TGTGCCAGCAGTTACCTCGTGGAAACCGGGGAGCTGTTTTTT | CASSYLVETGELFF
TRBJ2-5 | TRBV15 | . | . | TGTGCCACCAGCAGAGATCGGCGGCAGACCCAGTACTTC | CATSRDRRQTQYF
TRBJ2-7 | TRBV20-1 | TRBD2 | few | TGCAGTGCTGATGGACTAGCGGGAGCCTACGAGCAGTACTTC | CSADGLAGAYEQYF
TRBJ2-1 | TRBV12-5 | TRBD2 | few | TGTGCTAGTGGTCACTGGACTAGCGGCACGAATGAGCAGTTCTTC | CASGHWTSGTNEQFF
TRBJ2-1 | TRBV25-1 | TRBD2 | few | TGTGCCAGCAGACAAGCGGGAACGTACAATGAGCAGTTCTTC | CASRQAGTYNEQFF
TRBJ2-7 | TRBV2 | . | . | TGTGCCAGCAGTGAAGCGGGCCTTCTCCCCCAGTACTTC | CASSEAGLLPQYF
TRBJ2-1 | TRBV28 | TRBD2 | few | TGTGCCAGCAGGGTTTTAGCGGGAGCCTCCAATGAGCAGTTCTTC | CASRVLAGASNEQFF
TRBJ2-3 | TRBV6-5 | . | . | TGTGCCAGCAGTTACTCGGGTTTGTCGCGCACAGATACGCAGTATTTT | CASSYSGLSRTDTQYF
TRBJ1-2 | TRBV20-1 | TRBD1 | . | TGCAGTGCTAGAGATAACAGGGGGAGTTATGGCTACACCTTC | CSARDNRGSYGYTF
TRBJ2-3 | TRBV11-2 | . | . | TGTGCCAGCAGCTTAGAGTGGAACCTCCAAACAGATACGCAGTATTTT | CASSLEWNLQTDTQYF
TRBJ2-6 | TRBV28 | . | few | TGTGCCAGCAGAACCCCTCCTGGCGGATCTGGGGCCAACGTCCTGACTTTC | CASRTPPGGSGANVLTF
TRBJ2-7 | TRBV7-2 | . | few | TGTGCCAGCAGCGCCACAGGGCTCTCCTACGAGCAGTACTTC | CASSATGLSYEQYF
TRBJ2-3 | TRBV10-3 | . | . | TGTGCCATCAGTGATCTTTACTTTAGCACAGATACGCAGTATTTT | CAISDLYFSTDTQYF
TRBJ2-1 | TRBV5-6 | . | many | TGTGCCAGCAGCCCCGACAGAATCCCCTACAATGAGCAGTTCTTC | CASSPDRIPYNEQFF
TRBJ2-1 | TRBV6-5 | TRBD1 | . | TGTGCCAGCAGTTACGAGGCAGGGGGAAGGAATGAGCAGTTCTTC | CASSYEAGGRNEQFF
TRBJ2-1 | TRBV4-3 | TRBD2 | few | TGCGCCAGCAGCCAAGAGTATGGCGGGAGGGCCATCAATGAGCAGTTCTTC | CASSQEYGGRAINEQFF
TRBJ1-1 | TRBV5-1 | . | . | TGCGCCAGCAGCAAGGCGGGGGCGTCCGTAACTGAAGCTTTCTTT | CASSKAGASVTEAFF
TRBJ2-7 | TRBV12-3/TRBV12-4 | TRBD1 | . | TGTGCCAGCAGACAGGGGTTCTACGAGCAGTACTTC | CASRQGFYEQYF
TRBJ2-5 | TRBV20-1 | . | . | TGCAGTGCTAGGATGGGCGCAATGGAGACCCAGTACTTC | CSARMGAMETQYF
TRBJ2-2 | TRBV20-1 | . | . | TGCAGTGCCCGACGGCTTGACACCGGGGAGCTGTTTTTT | CSARRLDTGELFF
TRBJ2-7 | TRBV5-4 | . | few | TGTGCCAGCAGCTTTACCGGGAGCGAGCAGTACTTC | CASSFTGSEQYF
TRBJ1-6 | TRBV20-1 | TRBD1 | . | TGCAGTGCTCCGAGACAGGGTAGAGATTCACCCCTCCACTTT | CSAPRQGRDSPLHF
TRBJ2-3 | TRBV19 | TRBD2 | . | TGTGCCAGTAGTGGGGACTACCTCACAGATACGCAGTATTTT | CASSGDYLTDTQYF